Given below is one T cell receptor (beta chain) in context. No cognate antigen has been identified for it. Base qualities are missing; no much larger clone stands one base away. The entry originates in a study of cytomegalovirus exposure and HLA in healthy donors (TCRdb year 2017). Broadly, across the study: An earlier analysis of 550 to 700 of the donors reported about 250 Gb of sequence data and 120 million or so unique TCR beta sequences from 150 million to 200 million T cells. Approximately 300 gigabases of sequencing data and around 85 million unique TCR sequences made up an early release that covered approximately 700 HLA-typed donors. Of the approximately 400 genotyped donors, approximately 83% fell in the genetic ancestry cluster associated with self-reported Caucasian donors. The study aimed to test whether cataloging public T cell receptors could reveal signatures of past pathogen exposure. The study used immunosequencing to profile the T cell repertoires of approximately 630 subjects and linked those repertoires to cytomegalovirus serostatus. In addition to the first cohort of around 670 subjects, a separate validation cohort of around 110 different subjects was used. High-throughput TCR immunosequencing, statistical association of individual TCRs with disease status, and machine learning were combined to predict cytomegalovirus infection status. In a later analysis, previously published TCR beta repertoires from hundreds of donors were re-analyzed and high-resolution HLA genotyping was added so that TCR occurrence patterns could be studied. Rather than using new phenotypic data, the later analysis identified candidate immune exposures from TCR beta sequences and from how often those sequences occurred across donors. An earlier analysis of 587 of the donors applied high-throughput TCR beta sequencing to assess whether each TCR beta V gene segment acted as functional or pseudogenic. Donor age, sex, ethnicity and CMV serostatus were collected together with the repertoire data. A later genetic analysis took genome-wide SNP genotypes for about three fifths of the roughly 670 donors and used that subset as a discovery cohort. Every discovery cohort repertoire had been produced on one sequencing platform. Class I and class II HLA loci were covered by the typing at four-digit resolution. The number of donors typed differed by locus, with roughly 629-640 for A, B, C, DRB1 and DQB1, around 500 for DQA1, under 610 for DPA1, and around 460 for DPB1. Several DR-DQ haplotypes were treated as single units for association and clustering because of strong linkage in the cohort. Among about 360 genotyped donors of the cohort, an average of approximately 240,000 unique TCR beta nucleotide sequences were sequenced per donor, roughly 20% of them non-productive.

Overall study outcomes, separate from this receptor: While some public TCRs were present in many individuals, most TCR sequences turned up only very rarely across donors. The sequencing pipeline was judged likely to have produced a cluster of highly shared sequence variants as a technical artifact. Because some donors lacked HLA typing at each locus, the association tests relied only on the typed subset. In this cohort, only TCR beta chains were sequenced, and detectable features were limited by the absence of alpha or paired-chain data. The study listed 150 to 200 TCR beta chains as associated with cytomegalovirus. A later analysis found that most CMV-associated TCR beta chains appeared HLA-restricted, with HLA associations seemingly driven largely by CMV exposure. A further reported finding was that TCR beta sequences accurately predicted the HLA-A and HLA-B alleles for most subjects in the first cohort. Compared with equally common non-associated chains, HLA-associated TCR beta chains in a later analysis were more clonally expanded and had lower generation probabilities. In vitro tests confirmed that a few of the cytomegalovirus-associated TCR beta chains recognize cytomegalovirus antigens. V-gene and J-gene trimming of TCR beta chains was associated with a missense DCLRE1C variant in a later genetic analysis, and the association was replicated in an independent cohort. A later analysis associated 17,000 or so TCR beta sequences with specific HLA alleles at a false discovery rate of 0.05. In a later analysis, the rate of TCR association differed among HLA loci, with DRB1 alleles having the most associated TCRs and HLA-C alleles having the fewest. In an earlier analysis of some 500 of the donors, most TCR beta V segments were observed in productive rearrangements about 87% or about 30% of the time, broadly matching IMGT annotations. The earlier analysis of 587 of the donors excluded 15 to 20 rarely observed V segments, including chromosome 9 orphons, because counts were too low. Linkage disequilibrium might explain the correlated functional status among segregating V segments, but an unknown experimental factor could not be excluded. Assigning TCR associations to individual alleles was difficult when HLA alleles, especially DR and DQ, strongly co-occurred. Some IMGT-functional V segments, including TRBV6-2 and TRBV6-3, could not be told apart with the 87-base-pair reads, so those segments were excluded. A later analysis reported that several top co-occurrence clusters appeared linked to parvovirus B19, influenza, CMV and Epstein-Barr virus. Roughly uniform sequencing depth across donors was assumed in presence/absence analyses, although this assumption may not hold. It was suggested by the authors that the approach could potentially be generalized to other disease states and immunological phenotypes. The classifier was reported to diagnose cytomegalovirus status with high specificity and sensitivity in both the original and validation cohorts. Immune exposure information for the cohort was limited to CMV serostatus. In a later genetic analysis, fewer N-insertions in productive TCRs were reported among donors in an Asian-associated ancestry cluster than the approximately 670-donor mean.

The cohort was made up of around 720 healthy bone marrow donors. At the time of sampling, every cohort member was nominally healthy, though immune exposures that went unrecorded were likely present. The donor was CMV seropositive and belonged to the group of about 290 seropositive cohort members. A peripheral blood sample was collected from each donor, and TCR beta sequencing was performed on peripheral blood mononuclear cells. The Qiagen DNeasy Blood Extraction Kit was used to extract genomic DNA from the blood cell samples. From cysteine to phenylalanine, the CDR3 is 15 amino acids long. Just the 45-base CDR3 DNA is kept, in frame starting at base 1. The V and J ends are trimmed by 3 bases and 0 bases, leaving 9 bases between them. Per the germline V gene (reference sequence), SEHNR is the CDR1 and FQNEAQ is the CDR2. To prepare the library, the immunoSEQ multiplex PCR assay was applied. For the multiplex PCR, a mixture combining 60 forward primers for TCR Vbeta segments and 13 reverse primers for TCR Jbeta segments was used. The CDR3 region of rearranged TCR beta genes was amplified from genomic DNA by a multiplex PCR assay. On the Illumina HiSeq System, the amplified TCR beta libraries were sequenced as 87-base-pair reads. Turning to the authors' computational methods: A later analysis tallied 70 million to 100 million unique TCR beta chains across the 640 or so repertoires, and about 12 million of those chains were shared by two or more donors. Raw reads were error-corrected and collapsed into unique sequences by a nearest-neighbor algorithm in which closely related sequences were merged to remove PCR and sequencing errors. CDR3 sequences were aligned to IMGT reference sequences to assign V, D and J gene segments. For a sequence to be retained, a match of at least six nucleotides was required to both a V gene segment and a J gene segment. A rearrangement counted as productive if the CDR3 had no stop codons and remained in frame with V and J, and every other rearrangement counted as non-productive. CDR3 was defined by IMGT convention, running from the second conserved V-encoded cysteine to the conserved J-encoded phenylalanine. In an earlier analysis of 550 to 650 of the donors, sequences lacking an unambiguous match to a single V gene segment were excluded. An earlier analysis of 587 of the donors called V segments functional above 56.7% productive rearrangements and segregating when the between-donor standard deviation exceeded 5%. A statistical classification framework was built to diagnose cytomegalovirus status from the catalog of TCR beta chain sequences. V and J gene assignment, in a later analysis, came from comparing TCR nucleotide sequences with IMGT/GENE-DB human TR gene sequences. The TCRdist pipeline was used in a later analysis to assign CDR3 sequences and most-parsimonious VDJ recombination scenarios. In a later analysis, every TCR beta chain was defined by the combination of its CDR3 amino acid sequence and its V-gene family, and reads without a unique V-gene family were dropped. A later analysis removed several hundred highly shared, low-generation-probability nucleotide sequences to deal with suspected cross-contamination and a sequencing artifact. In a later analysis, a clonal expansion index for each public chain was calculated from normalized within-repertoire ranks of inferred template counts. In a later analysis, generation probabilities were computed with a VDJ recombination model fitted to out-of-frame rearrangements, and the resulting probabilities were checked against IGoR. In a later analysis, hypergeometric tests were used to score TCR-TCR, TCR-HLA and TCR-CMV co-occurrence, with a repertoire-size bias correction applied to TCR pairs. A later analysis estimated false discovery rates by permuting HLA or CMV assignments 20 times. In a later analysis, co-occurring TCRs were grouped using DBSCAN, with TCRdist sequence similarity added in when clustering inside HLA-allele-positive subsets. Repertoires with fewer than 30,000 or more than 120,000 public chains, plus five repertoires with anomalous nucleotide sharing, were excluded from co-occurrence clustering. Drawn from immuneACCESS, this table holds only the in-frame rearrangements with V and J called that TCRdb kept. Clones are partly lost; checked studies trace under half to an unresolved V gene and leave the rest unexplained. That table supplies the V and J calls and clone size; D and trimming were determined from the DNA. Within this sample are about 300,000 clones, with 86% of them counted one time only. The ten most abundant clones make up roughly 4% of the sample.

Sequencing was done on a sample of PBMCs. This receptor chain uses TRBV7-9 and TRBJ2-1; the D segment could be TRBD2, given 5 matching bases. This receptor was obtained from a man between 40 and 49 years old in good health and CMV-seropositive. The CDR3 in this case is CASSLRDSSYNEQFF. The nucleotide sequence is TGTGCCAGCAGCTTGAGGGATAGCTCCTACAATGAGCAGTTCTTC. Joined to the reference TRBV7-9 and TRBJ2-1 proteins, this CDR3 gives the full variable domain: DTGVSQNPRHKITKRGQNVTFRCDPISEHNRLYWYRQTLGQGPEFLTYFQNEAQLEKSRLLSDRFSAERPKGSFSTLEIQRTEQGDSAMYLCASSLRDSSYNEQFFGPGTRLTVL.